This TCR beta chain was recorded in a study of blood T cell repertoires in COVID-19 (dated by TCRdb to 2019 to 2021). About the full investigation: Samples covering the acute and convalescent phases of COVID-19 were provided by collaborators in the United States, Italy and Spain. HLA class I and class II types, where available, came from metadata supplied by the sample provider rather than from assay-based typing. Subjects who had been exposed to COVID-19, were actively infected with it, or had recovered from it provided the deeply sampled blood TCRbeta repertoires that made up the dataset. A freely available public database, intended as a resource for researchers studying the immune response to SARS-CoV-2, is where the repertoires were released. Sample metadata almost always included a de-identified subject ID, COVID-19 status, age in years and sex. The material from the prospective study consisted of cDNA or gDNA derived from T cells, B-cell-depleted T cells, or PBMCs. The samples were drawn from the first 160 participants of the ongoing ImmuneRACE study and from 950 to 1,500 subjects provided by 6 global collaborators. Summary of the overall study and its limitations: The quantity of clinical and demographic metadata differed by source and by participant and was supplied without curation.

Each collaborating institution followed its own protocols to collect whole blood in K2EDTA tubes. Collaborator samples were shipped for TCRbeta analysis as frozen whole blood, isolated PBMCs, or DNA extracted from either sample type. According to the germline V gene, CDR1 reads LGHNT and CDR2 reads FRNRAP. Between the V and J ends, shortened by 0 bases and 4 bases respectively, the junction contains 14 bases. Counted from cysteine to phenylalanine, this CDR3 has 16 amino acids. This entry keeps only the CDR3 DNA: 48 bases, framed from base 1. TCRbeta CDR3 regions were amplified from genomic DNA by means of the immunoSEQ Assay, a bias-controlled multiplex PCR. In the original analysis: Nucleated cell counts per sample were estimated from amplification of reference gene primers within the assay. Sequence reads were collapsed and filtered to measure the absolute abundance of every unique TCRbeta CDR3 rearrangement. Productive Simpson clonality was computed per sample as the square root of Simpson's diversity index over productive rearrangements. This is the immuneACCESS table as TCRdb keeps it, with only in-frame sequences that have V and J called. A part of the clones is gone; compared with another copy, unresolved V genes explain less than half, and the rest is unexplained. The DNA was the basis for D and trimming; V, J and clone size are from that table. The sample table shows approximately 280,000 clones, and around nine tenths are seen once. The ten largest clones represent approximately 4.3% of the sample.

This clone appeared a few times. Its specific antigen is unknown. No much larger clone exists at a distance of one base, and base qualities are not known. Sequences were obtained from peripheral blood. The receptor comes from a man aged 35-49 years with acute or convalescent COVID-19. The chain couples TRBV12-5 to TRBJ2-3; the D gene is possibly TRBD2, with 5 bases matching. In nucleotide form, the sequence is TGTGCTAGTGGTTTGGTAAAACTAGGGCGGGCAGATACGCAGTATTTT. Its translation is CASGLVKLGRADTQYF.